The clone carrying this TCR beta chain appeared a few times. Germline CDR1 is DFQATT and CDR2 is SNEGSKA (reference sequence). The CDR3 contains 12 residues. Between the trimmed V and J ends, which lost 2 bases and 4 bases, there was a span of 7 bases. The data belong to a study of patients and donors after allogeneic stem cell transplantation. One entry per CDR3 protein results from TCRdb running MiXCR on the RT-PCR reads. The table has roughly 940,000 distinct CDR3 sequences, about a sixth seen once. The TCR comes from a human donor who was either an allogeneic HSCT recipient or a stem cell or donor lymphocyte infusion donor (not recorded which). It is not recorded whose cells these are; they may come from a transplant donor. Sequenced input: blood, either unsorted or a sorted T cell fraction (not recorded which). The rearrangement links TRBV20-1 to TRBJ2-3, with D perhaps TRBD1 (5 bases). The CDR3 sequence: CSARQGPDTQYF. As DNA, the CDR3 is TGCAGTGCTAGACAGGGTCCAGATACGCAGTATTTT.